This T cell receptor beta chain was captured in a study of T cell repertoires in cytomegalovirus infection. V was pared by 4 bases and J by 8 bases, with 14 bases between. The CDR3 spans 13 residues. Germline V gene data show CDR1 as KGHSH and CDR2 as LQKENI. TCRdb reprocessed the reads with MiXCR, giving one entry per CDR3 protein. The sample lists approximately 140,000 distinct CDR3 sequences; approximately 8.8% were seen once. The origin of this receptor is a human donor in good health (CMV status not recorded). Some clones in this sample may be carry-over from other donors' samples. The J gene is TRBJ1-1, the V gene TRBV18; unclear D gene. Sequenced: PBMCs. The CDR3 DNA reads as TGTGCCAGCTCACTCCCGGCCAAGCTCGAAGCTTTCTTT. Protein sequence: CASSLPAKLEAFF.